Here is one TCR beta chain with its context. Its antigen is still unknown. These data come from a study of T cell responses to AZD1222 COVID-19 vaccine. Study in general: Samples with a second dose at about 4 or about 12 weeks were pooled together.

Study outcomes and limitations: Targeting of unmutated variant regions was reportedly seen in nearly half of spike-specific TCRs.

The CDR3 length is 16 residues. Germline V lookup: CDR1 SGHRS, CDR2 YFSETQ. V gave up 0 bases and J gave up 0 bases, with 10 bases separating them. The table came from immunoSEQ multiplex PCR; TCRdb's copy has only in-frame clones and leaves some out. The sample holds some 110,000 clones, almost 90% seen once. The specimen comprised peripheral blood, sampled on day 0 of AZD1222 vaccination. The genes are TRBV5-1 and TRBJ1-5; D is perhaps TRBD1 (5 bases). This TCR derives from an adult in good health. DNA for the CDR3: TGCGCCAGCAGCTTGGGGGGACCCGATAGCAATCAGCCCCAGCATTTT. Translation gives CASSLGGPDSNQPQHF.